This TCR beta chain derives from a study of shared clonotypes between healthy human individuals. This was a deep-level run. The repertoire was sequenced with immunoSEQ multiplex PCR; TCRdb's copy has only in-frame clones and lacks some. This sample has over 850,000 clones, with 75% to 80% found just once. This CDR3 has 15 residues. The germline V gene has CDR1 MDHEN and CDR2 SYDVKM. V lost 5 bases and J 7 bases, leaving 18 bases between the germline ends. The receptor comes from a man aged 18 to 30 in good health. Some clones in this sample may be carry-over from other donors' samples. This chain uses TRBV28 with TRBJ1-5; D not certain. Material: memory CD4+ T cells from PBMCs. Indicated subset: CD45RA-negative fraction. CDR3 region: CASSTIQRGRQPQHF. As DNA, the CDR3 is TGTGCCAGCAGTACTATTCAACGCGGTCGGCAGCCCCAGCATTTT.